The 11 T cell receptor beta chains in this list originate from one sample, sequenced in a study of cytomegalovirus exposure and HLA in healthy donors. Produced via immunoSEQ multiplex PCR; TCRdb's table is partial and in-frame only. The sample holds tens of thousands of clones, roughly 96% seen once. The sequenced sample consisted of PBMCs. Receptors originate from a woman aged 18-29 years in good health and CMV-seronegative.

The rearrangement links TRBV4-3 to TRBJ2-7, with 7 bases fitting TRBD1. Trimming cost V 1 base and J 7 bases; bases outside gene matches: 4. The CDR3 has 13 residues. CDR1 LGHNA and CDR2 YSLEER come from the germline V gene. The CDR3 nucleotides read TGCGCCAGCAGCCAAGCCAGGGGGTGGGAGCAGTACTTC. Amino acid sequence: CASSQARGWEQYF.

The chain has TRBV10-2 and TRBJ2-5; D gene ambiguous. Germline V gene lookup returns CDR1 WSHSY and CDR2 SAAADI. CDR3 length: 16 residues. Trimming cost V 3 bases and J 1 base, with 15 bases left between them. CDR3 amino acids: CASSDYLAGGQETQYF. In DNA, the CDR3 is TGCGCCAGCAGTGATTATCTGGCCGGCGGCCAAGAGACCCAGTACTTC.

The chain uses TRBV4-1 and TRBJ1-3; D is undetermined. Per the germline V gene, CDR1 is MGHRA and CDR2 is YSYEKL. There are 16 residues in the CDR3. The germline V and J ends were trimmed by 4 bases and 1 base, with 14 bases remaining between them. CDR3 loop: CASSLPGGLSGNTIYF. The CDR3 DNA sequence: TGCGCCAGCAGCCTCCCGGGAGGACTATCTGGAAACACCATATATTTT.

This clone was recorded only once. The chain has TRBV18 and TRBJ1-4, with TRBD1 matching over 7 bases. Germline CDR1 is KGHSH and CDR2 is LQKENI. The CDR3 is 15 residues long. The V gene end was trimmed by 6 bases and the J gene end by 8 bases; junction bases not matched to a gene: 12. CDR3 nucleotides: TGTGCCAGCTCGCCGTCCGGGACAGTGAAAGAAAAACTGTTTTTT. The encoded protein is CASSPSGTVKEKLFF.

The genes are TRBV7-2 and TRBJ2-7, with 7 positions matching TRBD1. CDR1 and CDR2 (germline): SGHTA, FQGNSA. The V gene end was trimmed by 4 bases and the J gene end by 1 base; junction bases not matched to a gene: 7. The CDR3 is 15 residues long. CDR3 sequence: CASSSQGTASYEQYF. In nucleotides, the CDR3 is TGTGCCAGCAGCTCCCAGGGGACAGCATCCTACGAGCAGTACTTC.

The chain is built from TRBV6-5 and TRBJ2-7; 10 bases fit TRBD2. V gave up 4 bases and J gave up 3 bases; unmatched junction bases: 3. Germline V CDR1 and CDR2: MNHEY, SVGAGI. This CDR3 is built from 14 residues. The CDR3 DNA reads TGTGCCAGCAGTTCTAGCGGGGGCCTCTACGAGCAGTACTTC. Residues: CASSSSGGLYEQYF.

The J gene is TRBJ2-1, the V gene TRBV5-1; possibly TRBD2 for D (6 bases). The V end was cut by 3 bases, the J end by 13 bases, with 14 bases between. Germline CDR1 reads SGHRS; CDR2 reads YFSETQ. This CDR3 has 12 amino acids. CDR3 nucleotide sequence: TGCGCCAGCAGCTCTACAGCGGGCCCCCAGTTCTTC. Translated: CASSSTAGPQFF.

This sequence joins TRBV30 and TRBJ2-7, with 7 bases fitting TRBD1. The CDR3 has 15 amino acids. V lost 2 bases and J lost 1; bases outside the gene matches: 8. CDR1 and CDR2 from the germline V gene are GTSNPN and SVGIG (reference sequence). The CDR3 sequence: CAWSPLDRASYEQYF. The CDR3 coding sequence is TGTGCCTGGAGTCCCCTAGACAGGGCATCCTACGAGCAGTACTTC.

The chain has TRBV29-1 and TRBJ2-7; 7 bases align to TRBD1. The germline V gene encodes CDR1 SQVTM and CDR2 ANQGSEA. V trimming: 7 bases; J trimming: 9 bases; junction bases outside the gene matches: 12. This CDR3 is built from 12 residues. This CDR3 is CSALGAGGGQYF. The CDR3 nucleotides are TGCAGCGCCCTCGGGGCAGGGGGTGGGCAGTACTTC.

CDR3 region: CASSLAGKGYTF. The CDR3 region has the DNA TGTGCCAGCAGTTTAGCGGGAAAGGGCTACACCTTC. This chain connects TRBV27 to TRBJ1-2; D gene uncertain. Trimming pared 2 bases from V and 8 bases from J, leaving 9 bases between. This CDR3 has 12 residues. Looked up from germline, CDR1 is MNHEY and CDR2 is SMNVEV (reference sequence).

Only one count was recorded for this clone. The rearrangement uses TRBV7-2 and TRBJ1-5, with D maybe TRBD1 (6 bases). Trimming took off 4 bases at V and 4 bases at J, with 11 bases between the two ends. The CDR3 sequence is 14 residues long. Germline assignment: CDR1 SGHTA and CDR2 FQGNSA. CDR3 protein: CASSSDSGNQPQHF. The CDR3 DNA reads as TGTGCCAGCAGCTCGGACAGTGGAAATCAGCCCCAGCATTTT.